The clone carrying this TCR beta chain was recorded many times. V lost 0 bases and J lost 1; bases outside the gene matches: 2. Germline V gene data show CDR1 as ENHRY and CDR2 as SYGVKD. This CDR3 is built from 15 residues. As to time point: patch test 1, 2 weeks after DPC sensitization. Treatment indicated: therapeutic diphenylcyclopropenone sensitization with weekly scalp DPC. Unfractionated whole blood was the source of the extracted total RNA. This entry is derived from a study of human T cells and chemical hapten exposure. The overall study: 2% DPC applied to a 2 cm by 2 cm arm area sensitized donors.

TCRdb re-analysed the RACE reads in MiXCR, keeping a single row per CDR3 protein. The repertoire includes approximately 52,000 distinct CDR3 sequences, 11% of them detected once, and approximately 2% sits in the top ten. Here the sequenced sample was whole blood, taken in connection with sensitization to the hapten diphenylcyclopropenone (DPC). This clonotype was obtained from a woman between 40 and 55 years old with alopecia areata. Some clones in this sample may be carry-over from other donors' samples. The chain combines TRBV10-3 with TRBJ2-5; 7 bases line up with TRBD1. CDR3: CAISESGQSQETQYF. The CDR3 bases are TGTGCCATCAGTGAGTCGGGACAGTCCCAAGAGACCCAGTACTTC.